The TCR beta chain under discussion was sequenced for a study of graft-versus-host responses after intestinal transplantation. About this clone: Its matching antigen is unknown.

Trimming pared 4 bases from V and 4 bases from J, leaving 22 bases between. The V gene's germline CDR1 is SGHRS and CDR2 YFSETQ. This CDR3 region has 17 residues. Only in-frame clones appear in the TCRdb table, and some are missing; sequencing was by immunoSEQ multiplex PCR. The table lists over 75,000 clones, roughly nine tenths of them singletons. This chain links TRBV5-1 with TRBJ2-3, with a possible D match to TRBD1 (6 bases). This TCR derives from a human donor who received an intestinal transplant. Sequencing used unstimulated CD4+ T cells sorted from spleen or lymph node cells, obtained before intestinal transplant. The CDR3 sequence is CASSPGTPDVPPDTQYF. The CDR3 DNA reads TGCGCCAGCAGCCCTGGGACACCAGATGTCCCTCCAGATACGCAGTATTTT.